The 16 T cell receptor beta chains presented below share a single source sample, sequenced in a study of T cell responses to AZD1222 COVID-19 vaccine. Repertoires were generated with immunoSEQ multiplex PCR, while TCRdb's copy carries only in-frame clones and drops some. The repertoire has more than 110,000 clones, around 93% of them found once; the top ten carry approximately 2.8%. The material was peripheral blood, obtained on day 0 of AZD1222 vaccination. Receptors were obtained from an adult in good health.

This clone occurred once. In DNA, the CDR3 is TGTGCCAGCCATCCCCTCGGGGCCTTGAACACTGAAGCTTTCTTT. Translation: CASHPLGALNTEAFF. This rearrangement joins TRBV7-2 to TRBJ1-1, with D perhaps TRBD1 (5 bases). The CDR3 sequence is 15 residues long. With 8 bases removed from V and 0 bases from J, the gap between germline ends came to 16 bases. Germline lookup yields CDR1 SGHTA and CDR2 FQGNSA.

J is TRBJ1-4 and V is TRBV9, with a possible D match to TRBD1 (5 bases). V was pared by 1 base and J by 5 bases, with 15 bases between. The CDR3 covers 16 residues. From germline, CDR1 is SGDLS and CDR2 YYNGEE. The CDR3 loop reads CASSVNPGTVNEKLFF. CDR3 bases: TGTGCCAGCAGCGTAAACCCCGGGACGGTGAATGAAAAACTGTTTTTT.

The J gene is TRBJ2-3, the V gene TRBV4-1; TRBD2 might be the D (5 bases). Trimming pared 1 base from V and 0 bases from J, leaving 14 bases between. CDR1 and CDR2 from the germline V gene are MGHRA and YSYEKL. The CDR3 covers 17 residues. The CDR3 sequence: CASSQVVTGISTDTQYF. Written as DNA, the CDR3 is TGCGCCAGCAGCCAAGTCGTAACGGGGATTAGCACAGATACGCAGTATTTT.

V and J are TRBV4-1 and TRBJ1-6; D is uncertain. CDR1 is MGHRA, CDR2 YSYEKL, per germline. V lost 1 base and J lost 7, with 8 bases in between. The CDR3 spans 14 residues. Written as DNA, the CDR3 is TGCGCCAGCAGCCAAGTCCCCGGGAATTCACCCCTCCACTTT. Residues: CASSQVPGNSPLHF.

The rearrangement uses TRBV5-4 and TRBJ2-2; perhaps TRBD2 as D (5 bases). The CDR3 is 17 amino acids. V lost 0 bases to trimming and J lost 4 bases, with 16 bases between them. Germline assignment: CDR1 SGHNT and CDR2 YYREEE (reference sequence). The CDR3 region is CASSLGQGPGGTGELFF. Here the CDR3 DNA reads TGTGCCAGCAGCTTGGGTCAAGGCCCTGGAGGCACCGGGGAGCTGTTTTTT.

The gene calls are TRBV11-2 and TRBJ2-4; 7 nucleotides line up with TRBD2. The J segment lost 0 bases and the V segment lost 8 bases, leaving 16 bases of the junction unmatched. This CDR3 contains 18 residues. Looked up from germline, CDR1 is SGHAT and CDR2 is FQNNGV. CDR3 in amino acids: CASSTGTIPTLAKNIQYF. As DNA, the CDR3 is TGTGCCAGCTCGACCGGGACTATCCCCACGCTAGCCAAAAACATTCAGTACTTC.

J is TRBJ2-1 and V is TRBV7-6; a weak D match, TRBD2 (6 bases). The CDR3 spans 15 residues. V was clipped by 0 bases and J by 5 bases, with 11 bases between them. Germline CDR1 and CDR2: SGHVS and FNYEAQ. In DNA, the CDR3 is TGTGCCAGCAGCTTAGCGCGGGGAGAGGACAATGAGCAGTTCTTC. Translating gives CASSLARGEDNEQFF.

The chain joins TRBV6-5 to TRBJ1-2; D ambiguous. V gave up 7 bases and J gave up 6 bases, with 12 bases separating them. The germline CDR1 and CDR2 sequences are MNHEY and SVGAGI. The CDR3 loop spans 12 amino acids. This CDR3 reads CASIRRVNGYTF. The CDR3, as DNA: TGTGCCAGCATCCGTCGGGTGAATGGCTACACCTTC.

The table lists this clone with a count of one. J is TRBJ2-3 and V is TRBV5-5; maybe TRBD1 (5 bases). The CDR3 totals 14 residues. CDR1 SGHKS and CDR2 YYEKEE come from the germline V gene (reference sequence). Trimming left V 4 bases short and J 2 bases short, with 11 bases between. DNA for the CDR3: TGTGCCAGCAGCCCTCGACAGACCACAGATACGCAGTATTTT. As protein: CASSPRQTTDTQYF.

The chain is built from TRBV4-1 and TRBJ1-5; a weak D match, TRBD1 (5 bases). The ends were cut back, 4 bases at V and 6 bases at J, with 16 bases in the middle. The CDR3 has 15 residues. Germline V gives CDR1 MGHRA, CDR2 YSYEKL. DNA of the CDR3: TGCGCCAGCAGCCGGTCAGGGTTTGTGGGTCAGCCCCAGCATTTT. Protein sequence: CASSRSGFVGQPQHF.

The chain uses TRBV2 and TRBJ2-5; 12 bases are shared with TRBD2. The V and J ends lost 4 bases and 4 bases, in that order; junction bases with no gene match: 10. Germline V gene lookup returns CDR1 SNHLY and CDR2 FYNNEI. The CDR3 sequence is 17 residues long. CDR3 protein: CASSVLAGGSVGETQYF. CDR3 in DNA: TGTGCCAGCAGTGTTCTAGCGGGGGGGTCGGTTGGAGAGACCCAGTACTTC.

This chain uses TRBV5-4 with TRBJ2-3; TRBD2 agrees at 8 bases. The CDR3 covers 16 residues. Germline loops: CDR1 SGHNT, CDR2 YYREEE (reference sequence). V dropped 2 bases and J dropped 2; count of bases not matched to a gene: 7. In nucleotides, the CDR3 is TGTGCCAGCAGCTTCGGAGCGGGGGTATCCACAGATACGCAGTATTTT. Its translation: CASSFGAGVSTDTQYF.

In its sample, this clone was seen once. The chain carries TRBV10-3 and TRBJ2-5; the D gene is possibly TRBD1 (5 bases). CDR1 and CDR2 (germline): ENHRY, SYGVKD. The V gene lost 5 bases and the J gene lost 1 base, with 8 bases spanning the gap. The CDR3 runs 13 residues. Written as DNA, the CDR3 is TGTGCCATCAGTCCAGGGTCCCAAGAGACCCAGTACTTC. Protein product: CAISPGSQETQYF.

The genes are TRBV18 and TRBJ2-6, with unresolved D. Trimming took off 5 bases at V and 3 bases at J, with 11 bases between the two ends. From germline, CDR1 is KGHSH and CDR2 LQKENI. The CDR3 spans 15 residues. Here the CDR3 DNA reads TGTGCCAGCTCAAGGATTCAGTATGGGGCCAACGTCCTGACTTTC. Residues: CASSRIQYGANVLTF.

V and J are TRBV12-3 or TRBV12-4 and TRBJ2-2; D gene unclear. Trimming stripped 4 bases from V and 6 bases from J, with 9 bases between. The CDR3 is 13 residues long. This chain's CDR3 is CASSSSISGELFF. As DNA, the CDR3 is TGTGCCAGCAGTTCATCCATATCCGGGGAGCTGTTTTTT.

The chain couples TRBV18 to TRBJ2-7, with D maybe TRBD2 (5 bases). The CDR3 has 14 amino acids. Per germline, CDR1 KGHSH and CDR2 LQKENI. Between the trimmed V and J ends, which lost 3 bases and 3 bases, there was a span of 12 bases. CDR3 sequence reads: CASSPTVGVYEQYF. CDR3 nucleotides: TGTGCCAGCTCACCGACTGTGGGAGTCTACGAGCAGTACTTC.